One T cell receptor beta chain is described in this entry. Its cognate antigen is unknown. The V end lost 5 bases, the J end lost 1 base, and 11 bases lay between the germline ends. Germline V gives CDR1 LNHDA, CDR2 SQIVND (reference sequence). The length of the CDR3 is 14 residues. This entry belongs to a study of T cell responses to AZD1222 COVID-19 vaccine. TCRdb's copy holds only in-frame clones and misses some; the assay was immunoSEQ multiplex PCR. The sample records some 170,000 clones, 85% to 95% being singletons. Findings of the study overall: Seropositive at baseline were only five or six AZD1222 recipients. A rise in Spike-specific TCR breadth and depth followed two AZD1222 doses.

This sequence joins TRBV19 and TRBJ1-2, with D unclear. Sequences were derived from peripheral blood, sampled 28 days after the second dose of the MenACWY control vaccine. The TCR originated in an adult who received the MenACWY meningococcal vaccine as a control. This chain's CDR3 is CASSEQPLNYGYTF. In DNA, the CDR3 is TGTGCCAGTAGTGAACAGCCACTTAACTATGGCTACACCTTC. Using reference TRBV19 and TRBJ1-2 for the parts outside the CDR3, the full variable domain is DGGITQSPKYLFRKEGQNVTLSCEQNLNHDAMYWYRQDPGQGLRLIYYSQIVNDFQKGDIAEGYSVSREKKESFPLTVTSAQKNPTAFYLCASSEQPLNYGYTFGSGTRLTVV.